This paragraph covers one T cell receptor (beta chain) sequence. Its antigen remains unidentified. Generated by immunoSEQ multiplex PCR, the TCRdb table keeps only in-frame clones and is missing some. The sample lists about 200,000 clones; around 87% were seen once. V was pared by 6 bases and J by 5 bases, with 3 bases of the junction left unmatched. The CDR3 totals 14 residues. The germline V gene has CDR1 SNHLY and CDR2 FYNNEI. This entry comes from a study of cytomegalovirus exposure and HLA in healthy donors. Study findings and constraints: The study put 150 or so TCR beta chains on its list as cytomegalovirus-associated.

The sample taken for sequencing was PBMCs. This chain connects TRBV2 to TRBJ2-3; 12 bases fit TRBD2. The TCR sequence derives from a woman aged 18-35 years in good health and CMV-seropositive. CDR3 nucleotides: TGTGCCAGCAGGCCGGGACTAGCGGGAGATACGCAGTATTTT. Translated: CASRPGLAGDTQYF.